This TCR beta chain is drawn from a study of PD-L1 blockade in urothelial cancer. The wider study: Of approximately 30 patients, around 25 were males with bladder-origin urothelial cancer. Blood analysis occurred 3 weeks (second dose) and 6 weeks after treatment start.

The CDR3 contains 13 residues. Germline loops: CDR1 LNHDA, CDR2 SQIVND (reference sequence). The V end was cut by 6 bases, the J end by 6 bases, with 15 bases between. Sequenced by immunoSEQ multiplex PCR; TCRdb stores in-frame clones only, minus some. Here the sample spans tens of thousands of clones, about 79% being singletons. The time point is: peripheral blood 6 weeks after treatment start. The source material was PBMCs, sampled around atezolizumab (anti-PD-L1) treatment. This clonotype was sampled from an older man with urothelial cancer. The V and J genes are TRBV19 and TRBJ2-7; weak D call: TRBD1 (5 bases). This CDR3 reads CASSVGWGGEQYF. In DNA form, the CDR3 reads TGTGCCAGTAGCGTTGGATGGGGCGGCGAGCAGTACTTC.